This T cell receptor (beta chain) appears in the sequencing data of a study of blood T cells in healthy people across ages. For the second PCR, which ran for about 6 to 11 cycles, a sample-barcoded 5' primer and a J-beta primer mix were used. TCRdb independently ran MiXCR on the 5' RACE reads; one entry per CDR3 protein. This table has 2 million or so distinct CDR3 sequences, just under 50% appearing once. CDR3 length: 13 amino acids. The V end lost 6 bases, the J end lost 4 bases, and 12 bases lay between the germline ends. The germline CDR1 and CDR2 sequences are MNHEY and SMNVEV (reference sequence). Findings and caveats of the study: Diversity of TCR beta correlated strongly with naive T cell percentage.

On this clonotype itself: Its antigen is not identified.

Every donor contributed roughly 10 milliliters of peripheral blood by blood draw. This clonotype originated in a middle-aged woman in good health. Material for sequencing was blood. V gene TRBV27 combines with J gene TRBJ1-1, with D perhaps TRBD1 (5 bases). Here the CDR3 reads CASRPLGGTEAFF. CDR3 nucleotide sequence: TGTGCCAGCAGGCCCCTGGGGGGCACTGAAGCTTTCTTT.